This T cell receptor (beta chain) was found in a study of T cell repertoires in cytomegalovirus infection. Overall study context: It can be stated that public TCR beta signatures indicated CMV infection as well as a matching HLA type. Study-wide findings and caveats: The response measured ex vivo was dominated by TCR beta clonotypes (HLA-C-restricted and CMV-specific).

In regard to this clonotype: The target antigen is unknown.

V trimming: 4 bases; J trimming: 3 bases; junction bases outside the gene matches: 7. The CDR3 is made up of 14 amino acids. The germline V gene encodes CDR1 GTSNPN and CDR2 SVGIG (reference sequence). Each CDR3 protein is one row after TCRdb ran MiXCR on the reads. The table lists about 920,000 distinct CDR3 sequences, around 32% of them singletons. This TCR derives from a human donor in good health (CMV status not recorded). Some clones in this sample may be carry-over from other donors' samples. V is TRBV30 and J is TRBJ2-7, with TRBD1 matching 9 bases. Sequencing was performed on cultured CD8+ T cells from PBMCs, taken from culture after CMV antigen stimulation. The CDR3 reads CAWTFGTGLYEQYV. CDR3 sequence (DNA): TGTGCCTGGACCTTTGGGACAGGGCTCTACGAGCAGTACGTC.